The rows below give T cell receptor beta chains drawn from one sample of a study of post-analysis software for immune sequencing data. MiXCR, run by TCRdb on the PCR reads, gives a single entry per CDR3 protein. The sample lists about 430,000 distinct CDR3 sequences; approximately 38% were seen once. Sequenced: blood. The receptors originated from a girl aged 2-10 years with multiple sclerosis. CDR3s include the opening cysteine and the closing phenylalanine or tryptophan. Each record gives: CDR3 length, D gene, V gene, J gene, clone size, CDR3 protein, CDR3 DNA. The D gene is left open where the match is weak. Some rows mark clone size as missing; the rest say once, few, many or name a class of expanded clone.

15,-,TRBV12-3/TRBV12-4,TRBJ2-5,few,CASSLGTATEETQYF,TGTGCCAGCAGTTTGGGCACCGCAACCGAAGAGACCCAGTACTTC
14,-,TRBV12-3/TRBV12-4,TRBJ2-7,-,CASSLRGPTGEQYF,TGTGCCAGCTCTCTACGGGGGCCCACGGGCGAGCAGTACTTC
13,TRBD2,TRBV29-1,TRBJ2-1,-,CSVTGGSFAEQFF,TGCAGCGTCACCGGGGGGTCGTTTGCTGAGCAGTTCTTC
15,-,TRBV20-1,TRBJ2-3,-,CSAIVEGGGRDTQYF,TGCAGTGCTATTGTAGAGGGGGGGGGCCGGGATACGCAGTATTTT
15,-,TRBV5-6,TRBJ1-2,few,CASSLIEVQNYGYTF,TGTGCCAGCAGCTTGATAGAGGTACAAAACTATGGCTACACCTTC
14,-,TRBV6-5,TRBJ1-1,-,CASSYDRGSTEAFF,TGTGCCAGCAGTTACGACCGGGGGAGCACTGAAGCTTTCTTT
17,TRBD1,TRBV6-6,TRBJ2-1,few,CASSYSTGPNSYNEQFF,TGTGCCAGCAGTTACTCGACAGGGCCAAATTCCTACAATGAGCAGTTCTTC
14,-,TRBV6-4,TRBJ1-2,few,CASSYGIKNYGYTF,TGTGCCAGCAGTTACGGGATAAAAAACTATGGCTACACCTTC
14,TRBD2,TRBV6-5,TRBJ2-4,few,CASSSGDRGNIQYF,TGTGCCAGCAGTAGCGGGGACCGCGGAAACATTCAGTACTTC
14,-,TRBV20-1,TRBJ2-1,few,CSASWGSSYNEQFF,TGCAGTGCTAGTTGGGGAAGCTCCTACAATGAGCAGTTCTTC
18,TRBD1,TRBV9,TRBJ2-5,-,CASSDETLGTGRRETQYF,TGTGCCAGCAGCGATGAAACACTGGGGACAGGGAGGAGAGAGACCCAGTACTTC
17,-,TRBV9,TRBJ2-1,-,CASNVEVEGELNNEQFF,TGTGCCAGCAACGTAGAAGTAGAAGGGGAACTTAACAATGAGCAGTTCTTC
18,TRBD2,TRBV7-9,TRBJ2-7,-,CASSSWGGPDVNSYEQYF,TGTGCCAGCAGCTCTTGGGGGGGTCCGGACGTCAACTCCTACGAGCAGTACTTC
13,TRBD2,TRBV20-1,TRBJ2-7,-,CSAPPGGGNEQYF,TGCAGTGCCCCGCCGGGAGGTGGGAACGAGCAGTACTTC
12,-,TRBV29-1,TRBJ1-5,-,CSVRTHNQPQHF,TGCAGCGTACGGACACACAATCAGCCCCAGCATTTT
18,-,TRBV2,TRBJ2-1,-,CASSEVLPGKGFENEQFF,TGTGCCAGCAGTGAAGTTCTCCCAGGAAAAGGGTTCGAAAATGAGCAGTTCTTC
13,-,TRBV20-1,TRBJ2-5,few,CSARDPGRETQYF,TGCAGTGCTAGAGATCCGGGACGAGAGACCCAGTACTTC
18,TRBD2,TRBV7-3,TRBJ2-1,few,CASSLNGLAWGGGNEQFF,TGTGCCAGCAGCTTAAATGGACTAGCTTGGGGAGGTGGGAATGAGCAGTTCTTC
13,-,TRBV27,TRBJ1-2,-,CASRGASNCGYTF,TGTGCCAGCAGAGGGGCCTCAAACTGTGGCTACACCTTC
13,-,TRBV25-1,TRBJ2-3,-,CASSADSTDTQYF,TGTGCCAGCAGTGCGGACAGCACAGATACGCAGTATTTT
13,-,TRBV12-3/TRBV12-4,TRBJ2-5,-,CASSLSQGKTQYF,TGTGCCAGCAGTTTGAGTCAGGGGAAGACCCAGTACTTC
20,TRBD2,TRBV11-2,TRBJ2-4,-,CASSPRERGGQQLAKNIQYF,TGTGCCAGCAGCCCCCGTGAGCGGGGGGGCCAACAACTAGCCAAAAACATTCAGTACTTC
15,-,TRBV4-1,TRBJ1-5,-,CASSPQEQSIKPQHF,TGCGCCAGCAGCCCTCAGGAGCAATCGATCAAGCCCCAGCATTTT
15,TRBD1,TRBV18,TRBJ2-7,few,CASSPSDRGSYEQYF,TGTGCCAGCAGTCCCTCGGACAGGGGAAGTTACGAGCAGTACTTC
16,TRBD1,TRBV6-5,TRBJ2-7,many,CASSYTPSGGLGEQYF,TGTGCCAGCAGTTACACACCATCAGGGGGCTTGGGGGAGCAGTACTTC